These 32 T cell receptor beta chains share one sample of origin, sequenced in a study of human T cells and chemical hapten exposure. Time point reported: patch test 1, 2 weeks after DPC sensitization. Treatment here: therapeutic diphenylcyclopropenone sensitization with weekly scalp DPC. Using its own MiXCR run on the RACE reads, TCRdb lists one record per CDR3 protein. The data show about 56,000 distinct CDR3 sequences, with 7.5% to 10% seen just once and about 14% held by the top ten. Sequencing was performed on whole blood, taken in connection with sensitization to the hapten diphenylcyclopropenone (DPC). The receptors stem from a woman aged 40 to 55 with alopecia areata. Some clones in this sample may be carry-over from other donors' samples.

This clonotype has just a few counts. V and J are TRBV3-1 and TRBJ2-3; possible D gene TRBD1, 5 bases. The germline V gene encodes CDR1 LGHDT and CDR2 YNNKEL (reference sequence). The CDR3 totals 13 residues. V lost 2 bases, J lost 6 bases, and 9 bases lay in between. CDR3 nucleotides: TGTGCCAGCAGCCAACAGGGCCCGGATACGCAGTATTTT. Its protein product is CASSQQGPDTQYF.

This clonotype was seen only a few times. The CDR3 sequence: CSASVGATQETQYF. The CDR3 bases are TGCAGTGCTAGTGTGGGGGCGACCCAAGAGACCCAGTACTTC. The V call is TRBV20-1, the J call TRBJ2-5, with a tentative D call TRBD1 (6 bases). This CDR3 spans 14 amino acids. Per germline, CDR1 DFQATT and CDR2 SNEGSKA (reference sequence). The ends were cut back, 3 bases at V and 1 base at J, with 12 bases in the middle.

This clonotype was seen repeatedly, ten times or more. The rearrangement uses TRBV6-5 and TRBJ2-3; tentative D call: TRBD2 (5 bases). The CDR3 is made up of 15 amino acids. V was shortened by 7 bases and J by 1 base, with 15 bases between the two germline ends. The V gene's germline CDR1 is MNHEY and CDR2 SVGAGI. The CDR3 region is CASTPINGGTDTQYF. The CDR3 coding sequence is TGTGCCAGCACCCCCATAAACGGGGGCACAGATACGCAGTATTTT.

This clonotype was counted at least ten times. The rearrangement joins TRBV29-1 to TRBJ2-6; D not certain. V gave up 3 bases and J gave up 2 bases, with 11 bases separating them. Germline CDR1 SQVTM, CDR2 ANQGSEA. The CDR3 spans 15 residues. The CDR3 coding sequence is TGCAGCGTTGATTCGCCGGTCCCTGGGGCCAACGTCCTGACTTTC. Translated, it gives CSVDSPVPGANVLTF.

The table lists this clonotype with many counts. This rearrangement joins TRBV5-1 to TRBJ1-2, with 7 bases that match TRBD1. The CDR3 is 14 residues long. J was trimmed by 4 bases and V by 6 bases; bases with no gene match: 9. Germline lookup yields CDR1 SGHRS and CDR2 YFSETQ. The CDR3 DNA follows: TGCGCCAGCAAGACCGGGACAGAGAGCTATGGCTACACCTTC. Encoded protein: CASKTGTESYGYTF.

This clonotype was counted a few times. J is TRBJ1-1 and V is TRBV30; D is undetermined. The V gene's germline CDR1 is GTSNPN and CDR2 SVGIG (reference sequence). This CDR3 comprises 13 residues. The V and J ends lost 3 bases and 0 bases respectively, with 8 bases between them. CDR3 in amino acids: CAWRRTVNTEAFF. The DNA of the CDR3 is TGTGCCTGGAGGAGGACTGTGAACACTGAAGCTTTCTTT. The full variable domain, completed using reference TRBV30 and TRBJ1-1, is SQTIHQWPATLVQPVGSPLSLECTVEGTSNPNLYWYRQAAGRGLQLLFYSVGIGQISSEVPQNLSASRPQDRQFILSSKKLLLSDSGFYLCAWRRTVNTEAFFGQGTRLTVV.

Ten or more counts support this clonotype. V is TRBV29-1 and J is TRBJ2-7; perhaps TRBD1 as D (6 bases). The CDR3 sequence is 12 residues long. Germline CDR1 SQVTM, CDR2 ANQGSEA. V lost 5 bases to trimming and J lost 5 bases, with 13 bases between them. CDR3 in DNA: TGCAGCGTTCGCAGGGGCCGGGACGAGCAGTACTTC. Translated: CSVRRGRDEQYF.

This clonotype was counted only a few times. V is TRBV12-3 or TRBV12-4 and J is TRBJ1-1, with TRBD1 as a possible D gene (6 bases). There are 13 residues in the CDR3. Deletions cut 7 bases from V and 1 base from J, with 10 bases between. CDR3 loop: CASKQGWNTEAFF. The DNA for the CDR3 is TGTGCCAGCAAACAGGGATGGAACACTGAAGCTTTCTTT.

The sample holds a few counts of this clonotype. The rearrangement uses TRBV28 and TRBJ1-4, with 7 bases fitting TRBD1. J gave up 8 bases and V 5 bases, and 8 bases lay outside the gene matches. The CDR3 consists of 14 residues. Germline V lookup: CDR1 MDHEN, CDR2 SYDVKM. The CDR3 sequence: CASSGTVSREKLFF. DNA of the CDR3: TGTGCCAGCAGTGGGACAGTCTCTCGGGAAAAACTGTTTTTT.

A word on this clonotype: Sequence at one end of the junction differs from germline and may be a read error. The chain couples TRBV4-1 to TRBJ2-3; D is possibly TRBD1 (6 bases). The CDR3 is 17 amino acids. The germline gives CDR1 MGHRA, CDR2 YSYEKL. The CDR3 spells CASSQAHRAEGTNTQYF. In nucleotides, the CDR3 is TGCGCCAGCAGCCAAGCCCACAGGGCTGAGGGCACAAATACGCAGTATTTT.

The chain carries TRBV5-4 and TRBJ1-1; 7 bases align to TRBD1. V lost 3 bases, J lost 4 bases, and 9 bases stayed unmatched. The CDR3 is 15 residues long. CDR1 is SGHNT, CDR2 YYREEE, per germline (reference sequence). DNA of the CDR3: TGTGCCAGCAGCTCAAAAACACAGGGGCTCACTGAAGCTTTCTTT. It codes for CASSSKTQGLTEAFF.

In its sample, this clonotype was seen many times. The rearrangement uses TRBV6-1 and TRBJ1-4; perhaps TRBD1 as D (5 bases). Germline values: CDR1 MNHNS, CDR2 SASEGT. With 8 bases removed from V and 4 bases from J, the gap between germline ends came to 11 bases. The CDR3 spans 13 residues. The CDR3 DNA reads as TGTGCCAGCCTGAGGGGAGGTAATGAAAAACTGTTTTTT. Protein: CASLRGGNEKLFF.

This clonotype was seen ten or more times. The chain links TRBV19 to TRBJ1-5; no definite D call. V was trimmed by 11 bases and J by 3 bases, leaving 14 bases between them. Germline V gene data show CDR1 as LNHDA and CDR2 as SQIVND (reference sequence). This CDR3 has 13 residues. CDR3 region: CASQRRTNQPQHF. CDR3 nucleotide sequence: TGTGCCTCCCAACGTAGAACCAATCAGCCCCAGCATTTT.

This clonotype came up many times. CDR3 sequence: CASSLGVFTEAFF. The CDR3 DNA is TGTGCCAGCAGCTTAGGGGTTTTTACTGAAGCTTTCTTT. The V and J genes are TRBV7-2 and TRBJ1-1; D is undetermined. This CDR3 contains 13 residues. The V gene lost 1 base and the J gene lost 5 bases, with 8 bases spanning the gap. Germline CDR1 is SGHTA and CDR2 is FQGNSA. Filled out from reference TRBV7-2 and TRBJ1-1, the complete variable domain reads GAGVSQSPSNKVTEKGKDVELRCDPISGHTALYWYRQSLGQGLEFLIYFQGNSAPDKSGLPSDRFSAERTGGSVSTLTIQRTQQEDSAVYLCASSLGVFTEAFFGQGTRLTVV.

This clonotype was recorded at least ten times. The chain has TRBV19 and TRBJ1-5, with D possibly being TRBD1 (5 bases). The CDR3 covers 15 residues. The V end was cut by 6 bases, the J end by 4 bases, with 16 bases between. CDR1 and CDR2 (germline): LNHDA, SQIVND (reference sequence). The CDR3 nucleotides read TGTGCCAGTAGCCGGGGGACGGGGGAAAATCAGCCCCAGCATTTT. It codes for CASSRGTGENQPQHF.

This clonotype showed up many times. The chain recombines TRBV21-1 with TRBJ2-5; TRBD1 is the table's D call, not checked against the DNA. TRBV21-1 constitutes a pseudogene. The CDR3 loop spans 17 amino acids. CDR3 sequence: CASSNSLGQDEQETQYF. CDR3 sequence (DNA): TGTGCCAGCAGCAATTCTCTGGGACAGGACGAACAAGAGACCCAGTACTTC.

This clonotype was found many times. V is TRBV7-9 and J is TRBJ1-4; TRBD1 matches at 7 bases. In germline, CDR1 is SEHNR, CDR2 FQNEAQ (reference sequence). The CDR3 covers 14 residues. Unmatched junction bases numbered 8, after V lost 5 bases and J lost 8 bases. Here the CDR3 DNA reads TGTGCCAGCAGCCCAGACAGGGCAGGAGAAAAACTGTTTTTT. Its protein product is CASSPDRAGEKLFF.

The chain is built from TRBV24-1 and TRBJ1-4, with 7 bases identical to TRBD1. V shed 9 bases, J shed 5 bases, and the junction held 5 bases outside the gene matches. Germline loops: CDR1 KGHDR, CDR2 SFDVKD. The CDR3 is 13 residues long. The CDR3 coding sequence is TGTGCCACCCGAGGGGGCCTAAATGAAAAACTGTTTTTT. It encodes CATRGGLNEKLFF.

The table lists this clonotype with a few counts. The V call is TRBV30, the J call TRBJ1-5, with D possibly TRBD1 on 6 matching bases. This CDR3 has 13 residues. Germline-derived CDR1 and CDR2 are GTSNPN and SVGIG (reference sequence). The V end was cut by 2 bases, the J end by 4 bases, with 9 bases between. CDR3 DNA: TGTGCCTGGAGTCACAGGGCTAATCAGCCCCAGCATTTT. This gives the protein CAWSHRANQPQHF.

There are many counts of this clonotype. The chain recombines TRBV7-9 with TRBJ2-6, with D unresolved. The CDR3 is 13 residues long. CDR1 is SEHNR, CDR2 FQNEAQ, per germline (reference sequence). The V end was cut by 9 bases, the J end by 0 bases, with 6 bases between. The CDR3 here is CASLISGANVLTF. Written as DNA, the CDR3 is TGTGCCAGTCTTATCTCTGGGGCCAACGTCCTGACTTTC.

This chain connects TRBV10-3 to TRBJ2-3, with D tentatively TRBD2 (6 bases). Germline CDR1 ENHRY, CDR2 SYGVKD. The V end was cut by 0 bases, the J end by 9 bases, with 16 bases between. The CDR3 has 15 amino acids. This CDR3 is CAISESATSAGTQYF. CDR3 nucleotides: TGTGCCATCAGTGAGTCGGCTACCTCCGCGGGAACGCAGTATTTT.

This clonotype was found a few times. V usage is TRBV28 and J usage is TRBJ2-1; D uncertain. V lost 4 bases and J lost 3, with 13 bases in between. The CDR3 contains 15 residues. CDR1 is MDHEN, CDR2 SYDVKM, per germline. DNA for the CDR3: TGTGCCAGCAGTTCCCAATCGGCAGTCTACAATGAGCAGTTCTTC. As protein: CASSSQSAVYNEQFF.

This clonotype was detected many times. The chain is built from TRBV5-1 and TRBJ2-6; 10 bases align to TRBD2. Germline assignment: CDR1 SGHRS and CDR2 YFSETQ. With 5 bases clipped from V and 0 bases from J, the junction kept 8 bases outside the gene matches. This CDR3 has 18 residues. The CDR3: CASSSLAGASSGANVLTF. CDR3 nucleotides: TGCGCCAGCAGTTCCCTAGCGGGGGCCTCCTCTGGGGCCAACGTCCTGACTTTC.

This clonotype was counted at least ten times. The chain combines TRBV6-5 with TRBJ1-2; TRBD1 aligns across 9 bases. CDR3 length: 14 residues. Germline V gene data show CDR1 as MNHEY and CDR2 as SVGAGI. V lost 5 bases and J lost 3; bases outside the gene matches: 4. The CDR3 bases are TGTGCCAGCAGTCGCACAGGGGGCGACTATGGCTACACCTTC. This sequence encodes CASSRTGGDYGYTF.

This clonotype was recorded many times. This chain connects TRBV29-1 to TRBJ1-4; no definite D call. The CDR3 has 10 residues. CDR1 SQVTM and CDR2 ANQGSEA come from the germline V gene. CDR3 DNA sequence: TGCAGTGGAAAAAATGAAAAACTGTTTTTT. Protein product: CSGKNEKLFF.

The chain uses TRBV6-2 or TRBV6-3 and TRBJ2-7, with TRBD2 as a possible D gene (6 bases). The ends were cut back, 4 bases at V and 3 bases at J, with 10 bases in the middle. Germline loops: CDR1 MNHEY, CDR2 SVGEGT. This CDR3 contains 13 residues. Here the CDR3 DNA reads TGTGCCAGCAGTTCGGGACTTCTCTACGAGCAGTACTTC. As protein: CASSSGLLYEQYF.

This clonotype was seen repeatedly, ten times or more. CDR3 in amino acids: CASSQPGANVLTF. CDR3 DNA: TGTGCCAGCAGCCAGCCCGGGGCCAACGTCCTGACTTTC. The chain links TRBV4-2 to TRBJ2-6; no clear D. This CDR3 is 13 amino acids long. Germline assignment: CDR1 LGHNA and CDR2 YNFKEQ. V lost 3 bases, J lost 4 bases, and 4 bases lay in between.

This clonotype was observed a few times. This chain joins TRBV20-1 and TRBJ2-7; TRBD1 might be the D (6 bases). The CDR3 loop spans 14 amino acids. V lost 6 bases and J 5 bases, leaving 20 bases between the germline ends. The germline V gene encodes CDR1 DFQATT and CDR2 SNEGSKA (reference sequence). The CDR3: CSARDQGRFHEQYF. In DNA form, the CDR3 reads TGCAGTGCACGAGATCAGGGGCGTTTTCACGAGCAGTACTTC.

The V call is TRBV6-5, the J call TRBJ1-4; TRBD1 matches at 7 bases. V lost 6 bases to trimming and J lost 3 bases; unmatched junction nucleotides: 7. The CDR3 loop spans 15 amino acids. Germline V gene data show CDR1 as MNHEY and CDR2 as SVGAGI. DNA of the CDR3: TGTGCCAGCAGCTACACAGGGGCCCCTAATGAAAAACTGTTTTTT. This encodes CASSYTGAPNEKLFF.

The V gene is TRBV12-3 or TRBV12-4, the J gene TRBJ1-5, with D tentatively TRBD1 (5 bases). This CDR3 spans 15 amino acids. V was pared by 3 bases and J by 1 base, with 10 bases between. CDR3 bases: TGTGCCAGCAGTTTTCGGGGGGAGAGCAATCAGCCCCAGCATTTT. Its translation: CASSFRGESNQPQHF.

Details on this clonotype: A much larger clone is a single base away; this may be a read error. The genes are TRBV28 and TRBJ2-7; D ambiguous. CDR3 size: 14 residues. The V gene's germline CDR1 is MDHEN and CDR2 SYDVKM. Trimming took off 4 bases at V and 0 bases at J, with 10 bases between the two ends. CDR3 nucleotides: TGTGCCAGCAGTTCATCCTTGAGCTCCTACGAGCAGTACTTC. Protein: CASSSSLSSYEQYF.

Regarding this clonotype: Being one base from a much bigger clone, this may be a read error. The V call is TRBV28, the J call TRBJ2-1; 8 bases are shared with TRBD2. CDR3 length: 17 amino acids. CDR1 is MDHEN and CDR2 is SYDVKM in the germline V gene. CDR3 residues: CVSSYHRAGGSYNEQFF. CDR3 in DNA: TGTGTCAGCAGTTACCACCGGGCGGGGGGTTCCTACAATGAGCAGTTCTTC.